The 24 T cell receptor beta chains below were found in one sample sequenced in a study of OX40 agonist ivuxolimab in advanced cancers. Data came from immunoSEQ multiplex PCR; TCRdb stores just in-frame clones and leaves some out. Altogether 100,000 to 110,000 clones are present, approximately 90% being singletons, with the ten largest covering about 0.51%. Sequences were derived from CD4+ or CD8+ T cells sorted from blood, sampled in a trial of the OX40 agonist ivuxolimab. The receptors derive from an adult with an advanced solid tumor such as melanoma, head and neck, liver or kidney cancer.

This clone was seen once. The chain carries TRBV7-8 and TRBJ1-5; D is perhaps TRBD1 (6 bases). Germline CDR1 is SGHVS and CDR2 is FQNEAQ. The CDR3 runs 17 residues. V lost 1 base to trimming and J lost 4 bases, with 17 bases between them. CDR3: CASSLGAYGQRNQPQHF. CDR3 in DNA: TGTGCCAGCAGCTTAGGGGCATACGGACAGAGAAATCAGCCCCAGCATTTT.

V gene TRBV7-2 combines with J gene TRBJ2-6; D is unresolved. The CDR3 length is 15 residues. V was trimmed by 5 bases and J by 0 bases, leaving 8 bases between them. Germline assignment: CDR1 SGHTA and CDR2 FQGNSA. This CDR3 reads CASSPIPSGANVLTF. CDR3 DNA: TGTGCCAGCAGCCCCATCCCCTCTGGGGCCAACGTCCTGACTTTC.

The rearrangement links TRBV9 to TRBJ2-3; D remains unclear. Trimming left V 4 bases short and J 8 bases short, with 17 bases between. Germline CDR1 reads SGDLS; CDR2 reads YYNGEE. This CDR3 contains 14 residues. CDR3 sequence (DNA): TGTGCCAGCAGCCCTCTTGGTGGCCCCGGTACGCAGTATTTT. It yields the protein CASSPLGGPGTQYF.

The chain couples TRBV28 to TRBJ2-7; unclear D gene. The germline V gene encodes CDR1 MDHEN and CDR2 SYDVKM. There are 11 residues in the CDR3. V lost 2 bases, J lost 4 bases, and 3 bases lay in between. The chain's CDR3 is CASSLRYEQYF. In nucleotides, the CDR3 is TGTGCCAGCAGTTTAAGGTACGAGCAGTACTTC.

The genes are TRBV18 and TRBJ1-5; maybe TRBD1 (5 bases). The V gene's germline CDR1 is KGHSH and CDR2 LQKENI. The length of the CDR3 is 15 residues. With 4 bases removed from V and 9 bases from J, the gap between germline ends came to 19 bases. In nucleotides, the CDR3 is TGTGCCAGCTCACAGTCCCGGGACGGACAAGCGCCCCAGCATTTT. Protein sequence: CASSQSRDGQAPQHF.

The chain employs TRBV9 and TRBJ1-1; weak D call: TRBD1 (5 bases). From germline, CDR1 is SGDLS and CDR2 YYNGEE. V lost 4 bases and J lost 1, with 11 bases in between. The CDR3 has 14 residues. The CDR3 protein is CASSFLQGNTEAFF. CDR3 DNA: TGTGCCAGCAGCTTCCTCCAGGGGAACACTGAAGCTTTCTTT.

The chain is built from TRBV5-4 and TRBJ2-7; 7 bases align to TRBD1. The CDR3 extends over 14 amino acids. From germline, CDR1 is SGHNT and CDR2 YYREEE (reference sequence). J was trimmed by 5 bases and V by 4 bases; bases with no gene match: 9. The CDR3 loop is CASSPRDRTDEQYF. For the CDR3, the DNA is TGTGCCAGCAGCCCTCGGGACAGAACAGACGAGCAGTACTTC.

The chain uses TRBV21-1 and TRBJ2-7; the listed D gene, TRBD1, was not tested against the DNA. TRBV21-1 is marked as a pseudogene. This CDR3 is 14 amino acids long. CDR3 nucleotides: TGTGCCAGCAGCAATGAACAGGGGCCGAGTGAGCAGTACTTC. This gives the protein CASSNEQGPSEQYF.

CDR3 amino acids: CASSRPSVNTDTQYF. The CDR3 region has the DNA TGTGCCAGCAGTCGACCTAGCGTAAACACAGATACGCAGTATTTT. The gene calls are TRBV2 and TRBJ2-3; the D gene is possibly TRBD2 (6 bases). The CDR3 length is 15 residues. Germline V gene sequence: CDR1 SNHLY, CDR2 FYNNEI. V was shortened by 5 bases and J by 2 bases, with 14 bases between the two germline ends.

This rearrangement joins TRBV18 to TRBJ1-5; tentative D call: TRBD1 (5 bases). Between the trimmed V and J ends, which lost 2 bases and 4 bases, there was a span of 12 bases. Germline assignment: CDR1 KGHSH and CDR2 LQKENI. CDR3 size: 15 residues. In DNA, the CDR3 is TGTGCCAGCTCACCATGGACAAATAAAAATCAGCCCCAGCATTTT. The encoded protein is CASSPWTNKNQPQHF.

Notes on this clone: At one boundary the junction diverges from the germline segment, which might be a read error. The rearrangement uses TRBV2 and TRBJ1-1; no firm D call. CDR1 and CDR2 (germline): SNHLY, FYNNEI. The CDR3 is 13 residues long. In nucleotides, the CDR3 is TGTGCCAGCAGTGAGCAGGCACTCACTCAAGCTTTCTTT. It codes for CASSEQALTQAFF. The variable domain in full, completed from reference TRBV2 and TRBJ1-1, reads EPEVTQTPSHQVTQMGQEVILRCVPISNHLYFYWYRQILGQKVEFLVSFYNNEISEKSEIFDDQFSVERPDGSNFTLKIRSTKLEDSAMYFCASSEQALTQAFFGQGTRLTVV.

This chain links TRBV6-6 with TRBJ2-5; 9 positions match TRBD1. V shed 6 bases, J shed 2 bases, and the junction held 7 bases outside the gene matches. The germline CDR1 and CDR2 sequences are MNHNY and SVGAGI (reference sequence). The CDR3 spans 15 residues. In nucleotides, the CDR3 is TGTGCCAGCAGCCTACAGGGGGCATCTCAAGAGACCCAGTACTTC. Translated, it gives CASSLQGASQETQYF.

The genes are TRBV25-1 and TRBJ2-3, with unresolved D. Germline loops: CDR1 MGHDK, CDR2 SYGVNS. The CDR3 is 14 residues long. Trimming cost V 7 bases and J 2 bases, with 13 bases left between them. The DNA of the CDR3 is TGTGCCAGCACTAGGGAAGGGAACACAGATACGCAGTATTTT. Translation: CASTREGNTDTQYF.

The rearrangement joins TRBV28 to TRBJ2-3, with D unresolved. The germline gives CDR1 MDHEN, CDR2 SYDVKM. This CDR3 is 11 amino acids long. Deletions cut 3 bases from V and 6 bases from J, with 4 bases between. The chain's CDR3 is CASSLRDTQYF. Written as DNA, the CDR3 is TGTGCCAGCAGTTTGAGGGATACGCAGTATTTT. Together with reference TRBV28 and TRBJ2-3, the CDR3 gives the full variable domain: DVKVTQSSRYLVKRTGEKVFLECVQDMDHENMFWYRQDPGLGLRLIYFSYDVKMKEKGDIPEGYSVSREKKERFSLILESASTNQTSMYLCASSLRDTQYFGPGTRLTVL.

The chain combines TRBV18 with TRBJ2-1; 10 bases fit TRBD1. The germline CDR1 and CDR2 sequences are KGHSH and LQKENI. With V trimmed by 2 bases and J by 8 bases, 6 bases remained unmatched. This CDR3 has 15 residues. This CDR3 is CASSPLGTGVDEQFF. The CDR3 DNA follows: TGTGCCAGCTCACCATTAGGGACAGGGGTTGATGAGCAGTTCTTC. The full variable domain, completed using reference TRBV18 and TRBJ2-1, is NAGVMQNPRHLVRRRGQEARLRCSPMKGHSHVYWYRQLPEEGLKFMVYLQKENIIDESGMPKERFSAEFPKEGPSILRIQQVVRGDSAAYFCASSPLGTGVDEQFFGPGTRLTVL.

The gene calls are TRBV28 and TRBJ1-2; the D is unclear. CDR1 and CDR2 from the germline V gene are MDHEN and SYDVKM. CDR3 length: 13 residues. Trimming took off 5 bases at V and 9 bases at J, with 16 bases between the two ends. CDR3 in amino acids: CASSREGGRSYTF. For the CDR3, the DNA is TGTGCCAGCAGTCGAGAAGGAGGGCGAAGCTACACCTTC.

The chain carries TRBV7-9 and TRBJ2-2, with a possible D match to TRBD2 (6 bases). The length of the CDR3 is 13 residues. Germline V gives CDR1 SEHNR, CDR2 FQNEAQ (reference sequence). V was clipped by 1 base and J by 7 bases, with 7 bases between them. As DNA, the CDR3 is TGTGCCAGCAGCTTAGGGGGAGGCGGGGAGCTGTTTTTT. Translation: CASSLGGGGELFF.

The chain uses TRBV28 and TRBJ1-2; 10 nucleotides match TRBD1. V lost 5 bases and J lost 5; bases outside the gene matches: 5. This CDR3 has 14 residues. Per germline, CDR1 MDHEN and CDR2 SYDVKM. In nucleotides, the CDR3 is TGTGCCAGCAGTCAAGGACAGGGGGGGTATGGCTACACCTTC. Protein sequence: CASSQGQGGYGYTF.

This clone was observed a few times. The chain is built from TRBV25-1 and TRBJ2-1; D is uncertain. Germline CDR1 MGHDK, CDR2 SYGVNS. Between the trimmed V and J ends, which lost 4 bases and 12 bases, there was a span of 13 bases. CDR3 size: 12 residues. CDR3 in amino acids: CASSAGLGGQFF. In DNA, the CDR3 is TGTGCCAGCAGTGCAGGCTTGGGTGGGCAGTTCTTC.

The CDR3, as DNA: TGTGCCACCAGCAGAGGTGGGTTGGGACAGGGGAACACTGAAGCTTTCTTT. The encoded protein is CATSRGGLGQGNTEAFF. The chain employs TRBV15 and TRBJ1-1; 9 bases map to TRBD1. The V and J ends lost 1 base and 1 base, in that order; junction bases with no gene match: 7. CDR3 length: 17 amino acids. Germline V gives CDR1 LNHNV, CDR2 YYDKDF (reference sequence).

The rearrangement links TRBV9 to TRBJ2-1, with TRBD2 identical over 9 bases. Germline V gene sequence: CDR1 SGDLS, CDR2 YYNGEE. With 0 bases clipped from V and 8 bases from J, the junction kept 3 bases outside the gene matches. CDR3 length: 14 residues. The CDR3, as DNA: TGTGCCAGCAGCGTAGTAGGGACTAGCTATGAGCAGTTCTTC. It specifies CASSVVGTSYEQFF.

This clone was observed once. This chain links TRBV7-9 with TRBJ2-5; D is possibly TRBD1 or TRBD2 (5 bases each). V dropped 3 bases and J dropped 5 bases, with 13 bases sitting between them. The CDR3 covers 14 residues. Germline-derived CDR1 and CDR2 are SEHNR and FQNEAQ (reference sequence). The CDR3 here is CASSFQGRGETQYF. As DNA, the CDR3 is TGTGCCAGCAGCTTCCAGGGACGTGGGGAGACCCAGTACTTC. Complete variable domain (other parts from reference TRBV7-9 and TRBJ2-5): DTGVSQNPRHKITKRGQNVTFRCDPISEHNRLYWYRQTLGQGPEFLTYFQNEAQLEKSRLLSDRFSAERPKGSFSTLEIQRTEQGDSAMYLCASSFQGRGETQYFGPGTRLLVL.

This rearrangement joins TRBV30 to TRBJ2-2; 7 positions agree with TRBD1. The CDR3 runs 14 residues. Germline-derived CDR1 and CDR2 are GTSNPN and SVGIG (reference sequence). V gave up 8 bases and J gave up 0 bases; unmatched junction bases: 6. The CDR3 DNA is TGTGCCCTAGAGCAGGGGGCGAACACCGGGGAGCTGTTTTTT. Amino acids: CALEQGANTGELFF.

V and J are TRBV27 and TRBJ2-7, with 7 bases that match TRBD1. V was pared by 8 bases and J by 9 bases, with 16 bases of the junction left unmatched. Germline loops: CDR1 MNHEY, CDR2 SMNVEV (reference sequence). There are 14 residues in the CDR3. CDR3 sequence reads: CASRTLGQYGGQYF. CDR3 bases: TGTGCCAGCCGAACCTTGGGACAGTATGGAGGGCAGTACTTC.